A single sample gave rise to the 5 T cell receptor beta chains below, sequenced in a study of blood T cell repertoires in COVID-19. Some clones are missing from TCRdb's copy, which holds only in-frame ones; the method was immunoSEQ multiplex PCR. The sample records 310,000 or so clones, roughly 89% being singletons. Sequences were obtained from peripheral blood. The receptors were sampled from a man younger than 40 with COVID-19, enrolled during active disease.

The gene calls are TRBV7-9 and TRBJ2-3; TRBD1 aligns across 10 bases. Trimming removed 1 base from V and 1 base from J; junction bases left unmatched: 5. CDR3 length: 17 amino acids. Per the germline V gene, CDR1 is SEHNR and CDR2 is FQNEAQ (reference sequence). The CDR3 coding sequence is TGTGCCAGCAGCTTAGGAGTTGGGACAGGGGGCACAGATACGCAGTATTTT. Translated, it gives CASSLGVGTGGTDTQYF.

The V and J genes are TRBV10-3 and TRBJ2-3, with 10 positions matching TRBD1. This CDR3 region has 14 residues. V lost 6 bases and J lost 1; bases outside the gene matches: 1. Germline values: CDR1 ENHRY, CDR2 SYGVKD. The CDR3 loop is CAISGTGGTDTQYF. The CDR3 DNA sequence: TGTGCCATCAGCGGGACAGGGGGCACAGATACGCAGTATTTT.

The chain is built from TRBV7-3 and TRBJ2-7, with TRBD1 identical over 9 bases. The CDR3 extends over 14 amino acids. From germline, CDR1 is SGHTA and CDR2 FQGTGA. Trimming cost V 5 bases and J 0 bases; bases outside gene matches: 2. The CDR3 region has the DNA TGTGCCAGCAGCCCGACAGGGGGCTCCTACGAGCAGTACTTC. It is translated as CASSPTGGSYEQYF.

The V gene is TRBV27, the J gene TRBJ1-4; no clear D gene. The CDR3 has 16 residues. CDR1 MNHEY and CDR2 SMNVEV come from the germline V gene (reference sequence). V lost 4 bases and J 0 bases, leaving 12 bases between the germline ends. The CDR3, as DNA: TGTGCCAGCAGTTCCCTTGGGAGTGCAACTAATGAAAAACTGTTTTTT. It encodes CASSSLGSATNEKLFF. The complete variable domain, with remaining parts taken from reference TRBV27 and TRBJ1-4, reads EAQVTQNPRYLITVTGKKLTVTCSQNMNHEYMSWYRQDPGLGLRQIYYSMNVEVTDKGDVPEGYKVSRKEKRNFPLILESPSPNQTSLYFCASSSLGSATNEKLFFGSGTQLSVL.

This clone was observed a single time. The CDR3 DNA is TGTGCCAGCAGTGACTCCGGGACTAGCACAGATACGCAGTATTTT. Encoded protein: CASSDSGTSTDTQYF. V and J are TRBV6-4 and TRBJ2-3, with D possibly being TRBD2 (6 bases). CDR3 length: 15 residues. Trimming cost V 0 bases and J 0 bases, with 7 bases left between them. The germline V gene has CDR1 MRHNA and CDR2 SNTAGT.